Below, 29 T cell receptor beta chains from the same sample are listed, as sequenced in a study of naive CD8 T cells in extremely preterm neonates. Study conclusions and caveats: Compared with older groups, preterm CDR3s were shorter, with fewer N additions and less trimming.

Samples were taken at extremely preterm deliveries at roughly 23-28 weeks of gestation. These receptors are not linked to any known antigen. The data were produced by immunoSEQ multiplex PCR, yet TCRdb's version contains in-frame clones alone and is incomplete. Here the sample spans roughly 5,100 clones, nearly 95% being singletons. Sequenced: naive CD8+ T cells from cord blood. The receptors stem from a boy who was born preterm.

This sequence joins TRBV27 and TRBJ2-7; 9 bases line up with TRBD1. This CDR3 contains 13 residues. V gave up 3 bases and J gave up 3 bases; unmatched junction bases: 0. Germline V gene sequence: CDR1 MNHEY, CDR2 SMNVEV (reference sequence). CDR3 in DNA: TGTGCCAGCAGTTTGACAGGGGGCTACGAGCAGTACTTC. Its protein is CASSLTGGYEQYF.

This chain uses TRBV19 with TRBJ2-7; no definite D call. The V end was cut by 3 bases, the J end by 1 base, with 7 bases between. The CDR3 runs 13 residues. In germline, CDR1 is LNHDA, CDR2 SQIVND (reference sequence). The CDR3 region has the DNA TGTGCCAGTAGTATCGGGCCTTCCTACGAGCAGTACTTC. Protein product: CASSIGPSYEQYF.

The chain has TRBV4-2 and TRBJ2-4; D unclear. Trimming removed 0 bases from V and 6 bases from J, with 6 bases in between. The length of the CDR3 is 13 residues. CDR1 is LGHNA and CDR2 is YNFKEQ in the germline V gene. This CDR3 reads CASSQDGLNIQYF. The CDR3 coding sequence is TGTGCCAGCAGCCAAGATGGGCTAAACATTCAGTACTTC.

This clone was picked up one time. The rearrangement joins TRBV18 to TRBJ1-1; D unclear. The CDR3 totals 11 residues. Germline V gene sequence: CDR1 KGHSH, CDR2 LQKENI. V lost 6 bases and J lost 4, with 6 bases in between. CDR3 nucleotide sequence: TGTGCCAGCTCCGAGGGCACTGAAGCTTTCTTT. Protein: CASSEGTEAFF. Looking up the rest from reference TRBV18 and TRBJ1-1 gives the full variable domain: NAGVMQNPRHLVRRRGQEARLRCSPMKGHSHVYWYRQLPEEGLKFMVYLQKENIIDESGMPKERFSAEFPKEGPSILRIQQVVRGDSAAYFCASSEGTEAFFGQGTRLTVV.

The chain recombines TRBV14 with TRBJ1-1, with 7 bases aligning to TRBD1. CDR3 length: 13 amino acids. Germline V gene sequence: CDR1 SGHDN, CDR2 FVKESK. Losses at the gene ends were 3 bases for V and 4 bases for J; bases not matched to a gene: 2. The CDR3 region is CASSQNRGTEAFF. The CDR3 coding sequence is TGTGCCAGCAGCCAGAACAGGGGCACTGAAGCTTTCTTT.

V gene TRBV27 combines with J gene TRBJ1-1; D is possibly TRBD1 (5 bases). This CDR3 has 12 residues. Germline lookup yields CDR1 MNHEY and CDR2 SMNVEV (reference sequence). V lost 5 bases and J 5 bases, leaving 9 bases between the germline ends. The CDR3 coding sequence is TGTGCCAGCAGTACCCAGGGAACTGAAGCTTTCTTT. Protein product: CASSTQGTEAFF.

The chain carries TRBV7-2 and TRBJ2-7; possibly TRBD1 or TRBD2 for D (5 bases each). The CDR3 has 14 residues. Trimming pared 1 base from V and 4 bases from J, leaving 11 bases between. The germline V gene encodes CDR1 SGHTA and CDR2 FQGNSA. The CDR3 spells CASSLVMGDYEQYF. Here the CDR3 DNA reads TGTGCCAGCAGCTTAGTGATGGGGGATTACGAGCAGTACTTC.

V and J are TRBV27 and TRBJ2-5; D ambiguous. Germline V gene sequence: CDR1 MNHEY, CDR2 SMNVEV (reference sequence). The CDR3 covers 12 residues. Trimming took 3 bases from V and 4 from J, leaving 6 bases between them. The CDR3 region is CASSFNGETQYF. Here the CDR3 DNA reads TGTGCCAGCAGTTTTAATGGAGAGACCCAGTACTTC.

The chain recombines TRBV4-3 with TRBJ1-2; D remains unclear. CDR1 and CDR2 (germline): LGHNA, YSLEER. The V and J ends lost 1 base and 3 bases respectively, with 3 bases between them. The length of the CDR3 is 12 residues. CDR3 DNA sequence: TGCGCCAGCAGCCAAGGGGACTATGGCTACACCTTC. Protein: CASSQGDYGYTF.

The genes are TRBV5-4 and TRBJ2-1, with D tentatively TRBD2 (5 bases). The CDR3 is 14 residues long. Germline CDR1 is SGHNT and CDR2 is YYREEE (reference sequence). The germline V and J ends were trimmed by 0 bases and 3 bases, with 7 bases remaining between them. The CDR3 sequence is CASSLDTSYNEQFF. The CDR3, as DNA: TGTGCCAGCAGCTTGGATACTAGCTACAATGAGCAGTTCTTC.

The CDR3: CASSLGQGLAAYEQYF. Written as DNA, the CDR3 is TGCGCCAGCAGCTTGGGACAGGGACTAGCGGCCTACGAGCAGTACTTC. The V and J genes are TRBV5-1 and TRBJ2-7; 11 nucleotides match TRBD2. After removal of 0 bases from V and 2 bases from J, the junction contained 4 bases not matched to a gene. Germline V lookup: CDR1 SGHRS, CDR2 YFSETQ. CDR3 length equals 16 residues.

The CDR3 DNA sequence: TGTGCCAGCAGTTTCGGCCTCGTTACCTTCAATGAGCAGTTCTTC. Translation: CASSFGLVTFNEQFF. This rearrangement joins TRBV27 to TRBJ2-1; no reliable D call. The CDR3 sequence is 15 residues long. From germline, CDR1 is MNHEY and CDR2 SMNVEV (reference sequence). V dropped 3 bases and J dropped 6 bases, with 15 bases sitting between them.

The chain carries TRBV5-4 and TRBJ2-7, with TRBD2 matching 11 bases. There are 14 residues in the CDR3. J was trimmed by 5 bases and V by 4 bases; bases with no gene match: 5. From germline, CDR1 is SGHNT and CDR2 YYREEE (reference sequence). The CDR3 is CASSEGLAVDEQYF. Here the CDR3 DNA reads TGTGCCAGCAGCGAGGGACTAGCGGTAGACGAGCAGTACTTC.

Points on this clone: The same CDR3 arises from other DNA sequences in this sample as well. This chain connects TRBV9 to TRBJ2-3; 8 bases line up with TRBD2. CDR1 and CDR2 from the germline V gene are SGDLS and YYNGEE. The length of the CDR3 is 15 residues. J lost 0 bases, V lost 0 bases, and 0 bases had no gene match. This CDR3 is CASSVAGGSTDTQYF. CDR3 in DNA: TGTGCCAGCAGCGTAGCGGGAGGGAGCACAGATACGCAGTATTTT.

The gene calls are TRBV6-5 and TRBJ2-7; 8 bases map to TRBD2. Germline V CDR1 and CDR2: MNHEY, SVGAGI. The CDR3 spans 14 residues. Trimming removed 0 bases from V and 6 bases from J; junction bases left unmatched: 4. DNA for the CDR3: TGTGCCAGCAGTTACTCGGGGAGCGGGAGCGAGCAGTACTTC. It translates to CASSYSGSGSEQYF.

The chain carries TRBV4-3 and TRBJ1-2; D gene ambiguous. The CDR3 has 15 amino acids. Germline V CDR1 and CDR2: LGHNA, YSLEER. V lost 1 base and J 2 bases, leaving 11 bases between the germline ends. The CDR3 reads CASSQVASGNYGYTF. In nucleotides, the CDR3 is TGCGCCAGCAGCCAAGTTGCGTCCGGGAACTATGGCTACACCTTC.

This clone was recorded only once. The chain carries TRBV7-8 and TRBJ2-2, with 14 bases fitting TRBD2. CDR3 length: 17 amino acids. The germline CDR1 and CDR2 sequences are SGHVS and FQNEAQ. V lost 7 bases and J lost 3; bases outside the gene matches: 7. This CDR3 reads CASMTSGRAWDTGELFF. The CDR3 DNA reads TGTGCCAGCATGACTAGCGGGAGGGCCTGGGACACCGGGGAGCTGTTTTTT.

The chain employs TRBV10-3 and TRBJ2-1; 8 bases map to TRBD2. Unmatched junction bases numbered 2, after V lost 4 bases and J lost 0 bases. CDR3 length: 15 amino acids. CDR1 is ENHRY and CDR2 is SYGVKD in the germline V gene. The CDR3 coding sequence is TGTGCCATCAGTGGACTAGCGAGCTCCTACAATGAGCAGTTCTTC. This sequence encodes CAISGLASSYNEQFF.

DNA for the CDR3: TGTGCCAGCAGTTCACTCTACGAGCAGTACTTC. Translation gives CASSSLYEQYF. The chain carries TRBV28 and TRBJ2-7, with unresolved D. The CDR3 loop spans 11 amino acids. CDR1 is MDHEN, CDR2 SYDVKM, per germline. V lost 4 bases and J 3 bases, leaving 4 bases between the germline ends.

This rearrangement joins TRBV27 to TRBJ2-2, with D possibly matching TRBD1 (5 bases). Trimming took off 1 base at V and 0 bases at J, with 6 bases between the two ends. Germline CDR1 is MNHEY and CDR2 is SMNVEV (reference sequence). The CDR3 is 15 amino acids. CDR3 amino acids: CASSLWTSNTGELFF. The CDR3 bases are TGTGCCAGCAGTTTATGGACATCGAACACCGGGGAGCTGTTTTTT.

This clone was picked up one time. The genes are TRBV29-1 and TRBJ2-7; D assignment may be TRBD1 or TRBD2 (5 bases each). Per the germline V gene, CDR1 is SQVTM and CDR2 is ANQGSEA. The CDR3 is 13 residues long. The V gene lost 6 bases and the J gene lost 2 bases, with 14 bases spanning the gap. The CDR3 DNA is TGCAGCGTGGGACCGGACCTTGCCTACGAGCAGTACTTC. Translated: CSVGPDLAYEQYF.

This clone was seen only once. The rearrangement uses TRBV30 and TRBJ1-5; D might be TRBD1 (5 bases). The CDR3 length is 15 residues. CDR1 and CDR2 (germline): GTSNPN, SVGIG (reference sequence). V lost 0 bases and J 3 bases, leaving 12 bases between the germline ends. DNA of the CDR3: TGTGCCTGGAGTGTGGGGCAGGGTCCCAATCAGCCCCAGCATTTT. Translating it yields CAWSVGQGPNQPQHF. The full variable domain, with the rest looked up from reference TRBV30 and TRBJ1-5, is SQTIHQWPATLVQPVGSPLSLECTVEGTSNPNLYWYRQAAGRGLQLLFYSVGIGQISSEVPQNLSASRPQDRQFILSSKKLLLSDSGFYLCAWSVGQGPNQPQHFGDGTRLSIL.

The chain carries TRBV7-2 and TRBJ2-3; 12 nucleotides match TRBD2. The CDR3 spans 15 residues. Germline assignment: CDR1 SGHTA and CDR2 FQGNSA. After removal of 2 bases from V and 4 bases from J, the junction contained 1 base not matched to a gene. The CDR3: CASSLLAGGPDTQYF. For the CDR3, the DNA is TGTGCCAGCAGCTTACTAGCGGGAGGGCCAGATACGCAGTATTTT.

This clone was recorded once. V is TRBV5-8 and J is TRBJ2-5; TRBD1 is a possible D gene (7 bases). V lost 1 base and J 2 bases, leaving 12 bases between the germline ends. CDR3 size: 15 residues. Germline V gives CDR1 SGHTS, CDR2 YDEGEE. This CDR3 reads CASSLYPGGQETQYF. The CDR3 nucleotides read TGTGCCAGCAGCTTGTATCCAGGGGGGCAAGAGACCCAGTACTTC.

The chain links TRBV2 to TRBJ2-7; 7 positions match TRBD2. The trim removed 3 bases at V and 0 bases at J, leaving 5 bases unmatched. The CDR3 runs to 15 residues. Per germline, CDR1 SNHLY and CDR2 FYNNEI. The CDR3 sequence: CASSDVRGGSYEQYF. The CDR3, as DNA: TGTGCCAGCAGTGATGTACGCGGGGGCTCCTACGAGCAGTACTTC.

The rearrangement joins TRBV5-6 to TRBJ1-5; D is possibly TRBD1 (6 bases). V was pared by 0 bases and J by 2 bases, with 6 bases between. Germline CDR1 is SGHDT and CDR2 is YYEEEE. This CDR3 contains 14 residues. CDR3 amino acids: CASSLAGGNQPQHF. In nucleotides, the CDR3 is TGTGCCAGCAGCTTGGCAGGGGGCAATCAGCCCCAGCATTTT.

The V gene is TRBV6-5, the J gene TRBJ1-1; D is perhaps TRBD1 (5 bases). The ends were cut back, 4 bases at V and 0 bases at J, with 9 bases in the middle. This CDR3 has 14 residues. Germline V gene data show CDR1 as MNHEY and CDR2 as SVGAGI. CDR3 DNA sequence: TGTGCCAGCAGTTCGGACATAATGAACACTGAAGCTTTCTTT. Its protein product is CASSSDIMNTEAFF.

With respect to this clone: Distinct nucleotide sequences in the sample also encode this CDR3. The chain uses TRBV2 and TRBJ2-3; D is unresolved. This CDR3 contains 12 residues. Germline V lookup: CDR1 SNHLY, CDR2 FYNNEI. V was cut by 1 base and J by 3 bases, with 2 bases left in between. The chain's CDR3 is CASSEGTDTQYF. Written as DNA, the CDR3 is TGTGCCAGCAGTGAAGGTACAGATACGCAGTATTTT.

This rearrangement joins TRBV4-1 to TRBJ1-5; TRBD1 aligns across 7 bases. The J segment lost 6 bases and the V segment lost 2 bases, leaving 7 bases of the junction unmatched. The CDR3 totals 15 residues. Germline-derived CDR1 and CDR2 are MGHRA and YSYEKL. The CDR3, as DNA: TGCGCCAGCAGCCAAACCCCAGGGGGGGGTCAGCCCCAGCATTTT. Its protein product is CASSQTPGGGQPQHF.